The 5 T cell receptor beta chains presented below share a single source sample, sequenced in a study of T cell repertoires in cytomegalovirus infection. From the reads, TCRdb called clonotypes with MiXCR, one entry per CDR3 protein. Of some 450,000 distinct CDR3 sequences in the sample, around 32% are singletons; the top ten hold approximately 13%. The sequenced material came from PBMCs. The receptors stem from a human donor in good health (CMV status not recorded). Some clones in this sample may be carry-over from other donors' samples.

V is TRBV5-6 and J is TRBJ1-5; D ambiguous. The CDR3 length is 17 residues. From germline, CDR1 is SGHDT and CDR2 YYEEEE. V was trimmed by 1 base and J by 7 bases, leaving 21 bases between them. The CDR3 region is CASSLRQVLWGRQPQHF. DNA for the CDR3: TGTGCCAGCAGCTTGAGGCAGGTACTGTGGGGAAGACAGCCCCAGCATTTT.

This clonotype was counted ten times or more. The chain employs TRBV12-3 or TRBV12-4 and TRBJ1-4; D ambiguous. Trimming took 1 base from V and 4 from J, leaving 1 base between them. There are 12 residues in the CDR3. CDR3 loop: CASSLDNEKLFF. DNA for the CDR3: TGTGCCAGCAGTTTAGATAATGAAAAACTGTTTTTT.

A remark on this clonotype: A much larger clone sits a single nucleotide away, making a read error possible. This chain joins TRBV7-2 and TRBJ2-1; D not resolved. Germline-derived CDR1 and CDR2 are SGHTA and FQGNSA. V was clipped by 2 bases and J by 6 bases, with 17 bases between them. CDR3 length equals 16 residues. In DNA, the CDR3 is TGTGCCAGCAGCTTACCCCCACAAGCGTTTTCCAATGAGCAGTTCTTC. Translating gives CASSLPPQAFSNEQFF. The full variable domain, completed using reference TRBV7-2 and TRBJ2-1, is GAGVSQSPSNKVTEKGKDVELRCDPISGHTALYWYRQSLGQGLEFLIYFQGNSAPDKSGLPSDRFSAERTGGSVSTLTIQRTQQEDSAVYLCASSLPPQAFSNEQFFGPGTRLTVL.

The chain combines TRBV25-1 with TRBJ2-5; maybe TRBD2 (7 bases). This CDR3 contains 14 residues. Germline V gene data show CDR1 as MGHDK and CDR2 as SYGVNS. The ends were cut back, 8 bases at V and 4 bases at J, with 17 bases in the middle. CDR3 coding DNA: TGTGCCAGCGGCGAGGCGGGGGCCCGAGAGACCCAGTACTTC. The encoded protein is CASGEAGARETQYF.

V gene TRBV3-1 combines with J gene TRBJ1-1, with D possibly TRBD1 on 6 matching bases. CDR1 and CDR2 from the germline V gene are LGHDT and YNNKEL (reference sequence). The CDR3 is made up of 13 amino acids. Deletions cut 6 bases from V and 0 bases from J, with 8 bases between. Written as DNA, the CDR3 is TGTGCCAGCAGGGACAGCATGAACACTGAAGCTTTCTTT. The encoded protein is CASRDSMNTEAFF.